The sequence of this T cell receptor (beta chain) was determined in a study of vaccination and CD4 T cells after COVID-19. TCRdb independently ran MiXCR on the PCR reads; one entry per CDR3 protein. The sample consists of more than 25,000 distinct CDR3 sequences, around 49% of them appearing once. Noted time point: late sampling 161 to 241 days after vaccination in three convalescent patients. This CDR3 is 13 amino acids long. V was shortened by 1 base and J by 6 bases, with 9 bases between the two germline ends. The germline V gene encodes CDR1 SGHTA and CDR2 FQGNSA. This clonotype originated in a human donor who had recovered from COVID-19. The sample here was CD4+ T cells from blood, taken about 7 months after SARS-CoV-2 vaccination. The rearrangement links TRBV7-2 to TRBJ2-5, with D unresolved. The CDR3 protein is CASSLDPEQTQYF. The CDR3 DNA follows: TGTGCCAGCAGCTTAGACCCCGAACAGACCCAGTACTTC.